These T cell receptor beta chains were read from a single sample in a study of response to subunit inactivated influenza vaccine. Each CDR3 protein gets one entry after TCRdb re-called the RT-PCR reads with MiXCR. The sample has under 950,000 distinct CDR3 sequences, around 20% seen once. The sequencing here drew on PBMCs from blood, taken about 5 days after vaccination. Receptor source: a middle-aged man who received an inactivated influenza vaccine. Both conserved end residues are part of each CDR3. A D gene is named only where the DNA matches it firmly. Clone size is stated in some rows and not others, as once, few, many or a class when expanded.

j_call clone_size v_call d_call cdr3_aa cdr3_nt
TRBJ2-1 few TRBV3-1 . CASSQGVSSSNEQFF TGTGCCAGCAGCCAAGGGGTTAGTTCCAGCAATGAGCAGTTCTTC
TRBJ2-1 . TRBV7-2 TRBD1 CASSLGSGGHYNEQFF TGTGCCAGCAGCTTAGGCTCAGGGGGTCACTACAATGAGCAGTTCTTC
TRBJ2-7 . TRBV5-5 . CASSLAKGEQYF TGTGCCAGCAGCTTGGCCAAGGGAGAGCAGTACTTC
TRBJ2-5 . TRBV15 TRBD2 CATSRERLAGGETQYF TGTGCCACCAGCAGAGAAAGACTAGCGGGCGGAGAGACCCAGTACTTC
TRBJ2-2 many TRBV6-1 . CASSRQEGNTGELFF TGTGCCAGCAGTCGACAGGAAGGGAACACCGGGGAGCTGTTTTTT
TRBJ1-1 few TRBV5-1 . CASSLVGDEPFLNTEAFF TGCGCCAGCAGCTTGGTGGGGGACGAACCGTTTTTGAACACTGAAGCTTTCTTT
TRBJ2-4 few TRBV5-8 TRBD2 CASSLHLLAGYENIQYF TGTGCCAGCAGCTTGCACCTACTAGCGGGCTATGAAAACATTCAGTACTTC
TRBJ2-5 . TRBV5-1 . CASSFNEETQYF TGCGCCAGCAGTTTTAATGAAGAGACCCAGTACTTC
TRBJ2-1 few TRBV5-1 TRBD2 CASSLSGRDNEQFF TGCGCCAGCAGCTTGTCGGGGAGGGACAATGAGCAGTTCTTC
TRBJ2-7 few TRBV5-1 . CASSFGGDYYEQYF TGCGCCAGCAGCTTCGGCGGCGACTACTACGAGCAGTACTTC
TRBJ1-5 many TRBV4-2 TRBD1 CASSARQGDNQPQHF TGTGCCAGCAGTGCTAGACAGGGGGACAATCAGCCCCAGCATTTT
TRBJ2-7 . TRBV11-2 . CASSLEGRDSYEQYF TGTGCCAGCAGCTTAGAAGGACGCGACTCCTACGAGCAGTACTTC
TRBJ2-5 few TRBV7-7 TRBD2 CASSGGVLETQYF TGTGCTAGCAGCGGGGGCGTCCTAGAGACCCAGTACTTC
TRBJ2-7 few TRBV9 TRBD1 CASSVAIGTGTDYEQYF TGTGCCAGCAGCGTAGCTATTGGAACGGGGACAGACTACGAGCAGTACTTC
TRBJ2-1 few TRBV9 . CASSVEIGPYNEQFF TGTGCCAGCAGCGTAGAAATAGGACCCTACAATGAGCAGTTCTTC
TRBJ2-1 few TRBV10-3 TRBD2 CAIGLAGGDNEQFF TGTGCCATCGGACTAGCGGGAGGTGACAATGAGCAGTTCTTC
TRBJ1-1 few TRBV3-1 . CASSQGGALEAFF TGTGCCAGCAGCCAAGGGGGGGCCTTAGAAGCTTTCTTT
TRBJ2-3 few TRBV15 . CATSRDPASTDTQYF TGTGCCACCAGCAGAGATCCAGCTAGCACAGATACGCAGTATTTT
TRBJ2-7 . TRBV5-6 . CASSAGRASYEQYF TGTGCCAGCAGCGCGGGACGGGCCTCCTACGAGCAGTACTTC
TRBJ2-1 few TRBV4-2 TRBD2 CASSQDPSGVYNEQFF TGTGCCAGCAGCCAAGATCCTAGCGGGGTCTACAATGAGCAGTTCTTC
TRBJ1-4 . TRBV28 . CASSLQGISTNEKLFF TGTGCCAGCAGCCTACAGGGAATTTCAACTAATGAAAAACTGTTTTTT
TRBJ2-1 . TRBV12-3/TRBV12-4 . CASSLAQRLNNEQFF TGTGCCAGCAGTTTAGCGCAGCGGCTCAACAATGAGCAGTTCTTC
TRBJ1-5 few TRBV5-5 TRBD1 CASSLGQGALGNQPQHF TGTGCCAGCAGCTTGGGGCAGGGGGCATTGGGCAATCAGCCCCAGCATTTT
TRBJ2-7 few TRBV9 TRBD1 CASSRLGTAYEQYF TGTGCCAGCAGCCGCCTCGGGACAGCCTACGAGCAGTACTTC
TRBJ2-5 few TRBV7-9 . CASSFGAGQETQYF TGTGCCAGCAGCTTTGGGGCGGGCCAAGAGACCCAGTACTTC
TRBJ2-7 . TRBV2 . CASSVEGNYEQYF TGTGCCAGCAGTGTGGAAGGGAACTACGAGCAGTACTTC
TRBJ2-5 few TRBV5-1 . CASSSGWDTETQYF TGCGCCAGCAGCTCAGGATGGGACACCGAGACCCAGTACTTC
TRBJ2-7 few TRBV4-2 . CASSQVSRQEKYEQYF TGTGCCAGCAGCCAAGTGTCCAGACAGGAGAAATACGAGCAGTACTTC
TRBJ1-2 few TRBV12-3/TRBV12-4 TRBD1 CASSLDRGSNYGYTF TGTGCCAGCAGTTTAGACAGGGGGTCTAACTATGGCTACACCTTC
TRBJ2-5 few TRBV10-2 . CASSEVSGEETQYF TGCGCCAGCAGTGAGGTATCAGGGGAAGAGACCCAGTACTTC
TRBJ1-1 few TRBV3-1 TRBD1 CASSQATGLVTEAFF TGTGCCAGCAGCCAGGCGACAGGGTTGGTCACTGAAGCTTTCTTT
TRBJ1-1 . TRBV28 . CASSSLPRSPTEAFF TGTGCCAGCAGTTCCTTGCCCCGTTCCCCCACTGAAGCTTTCTTT
TRBJ2-2 . TRBV27 TRBD2 CASSYLSGRANGELFF TGTGCCAGCAGTTACCTAAGCGGGAGGGCCAACGGGGAGCTGTTTTTT
TRBJ2-7 . TRBV10-3 . CAISESLGLLSSYEQYF TGTGCCATCAGTGAGTCCCTGGGGCTACTTAGCTCCTACGAGCAGTACTTC
TRBJ2-7 . TRBV7-2 . CASSLVQHYEQYF TGTGCCAGCAGCTTAGTGCAGCACTACGAGCAGTACTTC
TRBJ1-1 many TRBV3-1 . CASSQVGRLEAFF TGTGCCAGCAGCCAAGTTGGACGGCTTGAAGCTTTCTTT
TRBJ2-7 . TRBV29-1 . CSARGENSYEQYF TGCAGCGCACGAGGGGAGAATTCCTACGAGCAGTACTTC
TRBJ2-1 . TRBV4-3 TRBD2 CASSQDSGQFNEQFF TGCGCCAGCAGCCAAGATAGCGGGCAGTTCAATGAGCAGTTCTTC
TRBJ1-6 . TRBV7-6 . CASSLGPGSDRNSPLHF TGTGCCAGCAGCTTAGGTCCGGGGTCTGACCGTAATTCACCCCTCCACTTT
TRBJ2-2 . TRBV12-3/TRBV12-4 . CASRFTAGTGELFF TGTGCCAGCAGGTTTACAGCAGGAACCGGGGAGCTGTTTTTT
TRBJ2-3 few TRBV20-1 . CSARESTDTQYF TGCAGTGCTAGAGAGAGCACAGATACGCAGTATTTT